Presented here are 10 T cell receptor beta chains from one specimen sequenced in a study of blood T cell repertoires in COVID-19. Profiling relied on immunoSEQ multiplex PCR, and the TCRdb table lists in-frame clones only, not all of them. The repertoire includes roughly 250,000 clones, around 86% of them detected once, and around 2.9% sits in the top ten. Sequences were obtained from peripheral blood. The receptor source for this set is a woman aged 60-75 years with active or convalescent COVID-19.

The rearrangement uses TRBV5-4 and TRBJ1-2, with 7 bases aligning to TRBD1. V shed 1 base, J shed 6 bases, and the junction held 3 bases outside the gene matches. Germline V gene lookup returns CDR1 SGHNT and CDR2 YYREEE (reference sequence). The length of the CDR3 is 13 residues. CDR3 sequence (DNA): TGTGCCAGCAGCTTGCCCACAGGGGATGGCTACACCTTC. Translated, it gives CASSLPTGDGYTF. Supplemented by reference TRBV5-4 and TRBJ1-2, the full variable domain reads ETGVTQSPTHLIKTRGQQVTLRCSSQSGHNTVSWYQQALGQGPQFIFQYYREEENGRGNFPPRFSGLQFPNYSSELNVNALELDDSALYLCASSLPTGDGYTFGSGTRLTVV.

Written as DNA, the CDR3 is TGCGCCAGCAGCCAGAGGGTGACGGGGGGCCCCCGGGGTACCGGGGAGCTGTTTTTT. As protein: CASSQRVTGGPRGTGELFF. The chain carries TRBV4-1 and TRBJ2-2; weak D call: TRBD2 (7 bases). CDR1 is MGHRA and CDR2 is YSYEKL in the germline V gene. CDR3 size: 19 residues. V lost 3 bases, J lost 5 bases, and 25 bases lay in between.

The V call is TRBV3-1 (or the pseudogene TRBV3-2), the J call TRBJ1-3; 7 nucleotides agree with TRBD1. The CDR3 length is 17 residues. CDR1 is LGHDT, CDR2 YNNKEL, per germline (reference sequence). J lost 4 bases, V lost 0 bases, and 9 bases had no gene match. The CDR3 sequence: CASSQEGRTGAGNTIYF. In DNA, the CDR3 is TGTGCCAGCAGCCAAGAAGGGCGCACAGGGGCGGGAAACACCATATATTTT.

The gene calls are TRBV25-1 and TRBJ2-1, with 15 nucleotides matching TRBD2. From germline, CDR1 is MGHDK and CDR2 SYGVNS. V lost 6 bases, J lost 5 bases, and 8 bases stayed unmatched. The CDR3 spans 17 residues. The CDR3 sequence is CASSHLGLAGGNNEQFF. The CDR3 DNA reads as TGTGCCAGCAGCCATCTAGGACTAGCGGGGGGGAACAATGAGCAGTTCTTC.

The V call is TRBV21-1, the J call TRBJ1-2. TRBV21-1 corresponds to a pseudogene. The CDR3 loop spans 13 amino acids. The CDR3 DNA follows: TGTGCCAGCAGCATCGGGGTACCCCCGGGCTACACCTTC. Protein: CASSIGVPPGYTF.

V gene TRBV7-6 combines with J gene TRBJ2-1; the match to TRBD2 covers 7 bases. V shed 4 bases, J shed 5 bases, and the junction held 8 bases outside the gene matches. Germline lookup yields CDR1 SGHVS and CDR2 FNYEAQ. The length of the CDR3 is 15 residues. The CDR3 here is CASSWAAGVNNEQFF. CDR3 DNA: TGTGCCAGCAGCTGGGCGGCGGGGGTTAACAATGAGCAGTTCTTC.

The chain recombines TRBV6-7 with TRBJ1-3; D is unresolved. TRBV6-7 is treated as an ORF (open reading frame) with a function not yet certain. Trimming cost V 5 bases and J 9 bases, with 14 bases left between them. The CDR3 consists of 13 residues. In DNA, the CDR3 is TGTGCCAGCAGTGAGCGGAGCCGAGGCACCATATATTTT. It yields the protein CASSERSRGTIYF.

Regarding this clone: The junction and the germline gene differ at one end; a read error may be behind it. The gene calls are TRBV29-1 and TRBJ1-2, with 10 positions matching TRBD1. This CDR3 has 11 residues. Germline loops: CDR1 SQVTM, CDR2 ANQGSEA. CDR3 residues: CSVEDPGTGAF. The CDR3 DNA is TGCAGCGTTGAAGACCCCGGGACAGGGGCCTTC.

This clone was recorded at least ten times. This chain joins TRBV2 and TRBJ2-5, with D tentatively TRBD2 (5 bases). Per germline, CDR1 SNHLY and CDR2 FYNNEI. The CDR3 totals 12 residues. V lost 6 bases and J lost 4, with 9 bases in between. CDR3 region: CASRLVGETQYF. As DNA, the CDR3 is TGTGCCAGCAGACTAGTCGGAGAGACCCAGTACTTC.

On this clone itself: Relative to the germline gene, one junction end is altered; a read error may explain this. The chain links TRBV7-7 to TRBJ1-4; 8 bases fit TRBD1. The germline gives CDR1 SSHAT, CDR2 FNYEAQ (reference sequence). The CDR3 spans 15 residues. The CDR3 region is CASSTGQGRNEKLFF. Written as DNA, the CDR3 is TGTGCTAGCAGCACTGGACAGGGACGGAATGAAAAACTGTTTTTT.